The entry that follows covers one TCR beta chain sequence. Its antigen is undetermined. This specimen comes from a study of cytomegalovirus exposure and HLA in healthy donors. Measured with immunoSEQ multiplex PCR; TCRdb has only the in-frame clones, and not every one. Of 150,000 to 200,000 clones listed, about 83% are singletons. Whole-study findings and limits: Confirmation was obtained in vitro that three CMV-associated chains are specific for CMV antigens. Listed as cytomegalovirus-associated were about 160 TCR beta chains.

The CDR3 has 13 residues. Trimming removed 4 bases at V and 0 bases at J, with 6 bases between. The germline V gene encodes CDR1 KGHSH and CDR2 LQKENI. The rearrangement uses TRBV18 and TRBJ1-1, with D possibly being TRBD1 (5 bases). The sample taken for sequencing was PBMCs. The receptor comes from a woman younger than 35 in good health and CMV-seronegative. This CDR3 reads CASSQGLNTEAFF. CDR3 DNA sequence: TGTGCCAGCTCACAGGGGTTGAACACTGAAGCTTTCTTT.